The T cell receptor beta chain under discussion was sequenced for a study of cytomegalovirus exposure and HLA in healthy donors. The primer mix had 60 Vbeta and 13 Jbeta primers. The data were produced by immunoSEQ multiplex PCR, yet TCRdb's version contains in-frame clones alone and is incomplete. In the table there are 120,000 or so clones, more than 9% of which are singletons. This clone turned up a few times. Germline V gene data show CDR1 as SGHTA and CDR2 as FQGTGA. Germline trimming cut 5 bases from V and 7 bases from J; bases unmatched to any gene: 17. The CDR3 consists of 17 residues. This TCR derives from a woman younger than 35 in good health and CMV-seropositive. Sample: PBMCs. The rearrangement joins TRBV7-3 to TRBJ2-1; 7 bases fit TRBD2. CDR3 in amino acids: CASSMRYGPGLENEQFF. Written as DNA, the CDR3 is TGTGCCAGCAGCATGAGGTACGGTCCAGGACTAGAGAATGAGCAGTTCTTC.